The 6 T cell receptor beta chains listed next were all sequenced from one sample in a study of cytomegalovirus exposure and HLA in healthy donors. The PCR ran on 60 Vbeta and 13 Jbeta primers. Sequenced by immunoSEQ multiplex PCR; TCRdb stores in-frame clones only, minus some. The table shows 200,000 to 250,000 clones, with about 85% occurring only once. Sequenced material: PBMCs. The receptors here all came from a woman between 50 and 59 years old in good health and CMV-seropositive.

V usage is TRBV11-2 and J usage is TRBJ2-5, with D tentatively TRBD2 (5 bases). Trimming removed 0 bases from V and 4 bases from J, with 12 bases in between. The germline CDR1 and CDR2 sequences are SGHAT and FQNNGV. The CDR3 is made up of 15 amino acids. CDR3 sequence (DNA): TGTGCCAGCAGCTTAGACCGGGGAAGTCTAGAGACCCAGTACTTC. Amino acid sequence: CASSLDRGSLETQYF.

In its sample, this clone was seen a few times. J is TRBJ1-4 and V is TRBV10-3; 9 positions agree with TRBD1. This CDR3 region has 14 residues. Germline assignment: CDR1 ENHRY and CDR2 SYGVKD. V lost 6 bases and J lost 8; bases outside the gene matches: 7. The CDR3 DNA follows: TGTGCCATCAGGGAGGGACAGGGAAACGAAAAACTGTTTTTT. Residues: CAIREGQGNEKLFF.

The chain joins TRBV28 to TRBJ1-5, with no clear D. V was trimmed by 5 bases and J by 5 bases, leaving 16 bases between them. CDR1 MDHEN and CDR2 SYDVKM come from the germline V gene. CDR3 size: 15 residues. CDR3 DNA: TGTGCCAGCAGTCGGAGCGGGGTCAGTCATCAGCCCCAGCATTTT. This encodes CASSRSGVSHQPQHF.

This chain connects TRBV28 to TRBJ1-6; maybe TRBD1 (5 bases). The V and J ends lost 7 bases and 9 bases respectively, with 16 bases between them. Germline CDR1 and CDR2: MDHEN and SYDVKM. The CDR3 has 14 residues. CDR3 protein: CASKHGGITSPLHF. The CDR3 nucleotides are TGTGCCAGCAAACATGGGGGGATCACTTCACCCCTCCACTTT.

This sequence joins TRBV19 and TRBJ2-7; D is unresolved. Germline lookup yields CDR1 LNHDA and CDR2 SQIVND (reference sequence). The CDR3 is 15 residues long. V lost 5 bases and J 4 bases, leaving 18 bases between the germline ends. The CDR3: CASSLTPRGAYEQYF. The CDR3 region has the DNA TGTGCCAGTAGTCTAACCCCAAGAGGAGCTTACGAGCAGTACTTC.

The chain is built from TRBV10-3 and TRBJ2-7, with 13 positions matching TRBD2. V dropped 6 bases and J dropped 2; count of bases not matched to a gene: 4. Looked up from germline, CDR1 is ENHRY and CDR2 is SYGVKD. This CDR3 has 15 residues. CDR3 coding DNA: TGTGCCATCAGCATGGGACTAGCGGGAACCTACGAGCAGTACTTC. Translated: CAISMGLAGTYEQYF.